This T cell receptor (beta chain) was captured by sequencing in a study of early T cells in non-severe SARS-CoV-2 infection. This clonotype was recorded many times. Trimming pared 0 bases from V and 7 bases from J, leaving 5 bases between. Germline CDR1 reads SGDLS; CDR2 reads YYNGEE. The CDR3 length is 13 residues. TCRdb itself ran the 5' RACE reads through MiXCR, one entry per CDR3 protein. Of approximately 64,000 distinct CDR3 sequences listed, more than 4% are singletons. Source material: whole blood. The TCR originated in an adult who was a healthcare worker with PCR-confirmed SARS-CoV-2 infection or an uninfected control (not recorded which). This chain links TRBV9 with TRBJ1-6; no clear D gene. In DNA form, the CDR3 reads TGTGCCAGCAGCGTAGCGGGGAATTCACCCCTCCACTTT. As protein: CASSVAGNSPLHF.